A selection of T cell receptor beta chains follows, all from one sample in a study of cytomegalovirus exposure and HLA in healthy donors. This table comes from immunoSEQ multiplex PCR, and its TCRdb copy is limited to in-frame clones, with some not included. The data hold some 150,000 clones, with 60% to 75% observed a single time. Sequencing was performed on PBMCs. Receptor source: a man between 25 and 39 years old in good health and CMV-seronegative. Both conserved end residues are part of each CDR3. A D gene is named only where the DNA matches it firmly. Part of the rows lack a size; the others show once, few, many or a class for expanded clones.

V gene	J gene	clone size	D gene	CDR3 protein	CDR3 DNA
TRBV10-3	TRBJ2-1	NA	TRBD1	CAITTTDRGYNEQFF	TGTGCCATCACCACCACTGACAGGGGATACAATGAGCAGTTCTTC
TRBV6-6	TRBJ1-5	few	NA	CASSYGPLNQPQHF	TGTGCCAGCAGTTACGGGCCGCTCAATCAGCCCCAGCATTTT
TRBV5-1	TRBJ1-1	NA	TRBD1	CASSLGGRTEAFF	TGCGCCAGCAGCCTAGGGGGCAGAACTGAAGCTTTCTTT
TRBV19	TRBJ1-2	NA	NA	CASPRRDKNGYTF	TGTGCCAGCCCCCGCCGGGACAAAAATGGCTACACCTTC
TRBV29-1	TRBJ1-4	NA	NA	CSVTGARDATNEKLFF	TGCAGCGTTACAGGCGCTCGAGATGCAACTAATGAAAAACTGTTTTTT
TRBV29-1	TRBJ2-1	NA	TRBD2	CSVIAGGPMNEQFF	TGCAGCGTTATAGCGGGAGGGCCAATGAATGAGCAGTTCTTC
TRBV28	TRBJ2-6	NA	NA	CASSWVPDVKEANGLTF	TGTGCCAGCAGTTGGGTCCCGGACGTCAAGGAGGCCAACGGCCTGACTTTC
TRBV5-1	TRBJ2-1	NA	TRBD1	CASSAQGGVYNEQFF	TGCGCCAGCAGCGCACAGGGGGGAGTCTACAATGAGCAGTTCTTC
TRBV15	TRBJ1-5	few	NA	CATSRIGGGGGYSNQPQHF	TGTGCCACCAGCAGAATCGGGGGTGGTGGAGGTTATAGCAATCAGCCCCAGCATTTT
TRBV28	TRBJ1-1	NA	NA	CASSLGGEAFF	TGTGCCAGCAGTTTAGGGGGGGAAGCTTTCTTT
TRBV28	TRBJ2-7	NA	TRBD2	CASSLGSTGGYEQYF	TGTGCCAGCAGTTTAGGTAGTACGGGGGGCTACGAGCAGTACTTC
TRBV2	TRBJ2-1	NA	NA	CASNPVDSSYNEQFF	TGTGCCAGCAACCCGGTGGACAGCTCCTACAATGAGCAGTTCTTC
TRBV13	TRBJ1-2	once	NA	CASSLEVGNYGYTF	TGTGCCAGCAGCTTAGAGGTCGGGAACTATGGCTACACCTTC
TRBV10-3	TRBJ2-1	few	NA	CAIRSGERYNEQFF	TGTGCCATCAGATCGGGGGAGAGGTACAATGAGCAGTTCTTC
TRBV5-1	TRBJ1-2	NA	TRBD1	CASSLQGNYGYTF	TGCGCCAGCAGCCTACAGGGGAACTATGGCTACACCTTC
TRBV2	TRBJ2-4	NA	NA	CASVPRVAKNIQYF	TGTGCCAGCGTACCCAGGGTAGCCAAAAACATTCAGTACTTC
TRBV6-5	TRBJ2-7	few	TRBD1	CASRAGTGASYEQYF	TGTGCCAGCAGGGCCGGGACAGGGGCCTCCTACGAGCAGTACTTC
TRBV7-2	TRBJ2-3	NA	TRBD2	CASSLRVPTSGGVHTQYF	TGTGCCAGCAGCTTAAGGGTACCGACTAGCGGGGGGGTTCATACGCAGTATTTT
TRBV25-1	TRBJ1-6	NA	TRBD1	CASSNTGTDNSPLHF	TGTGCCAGCAGCAATACGGGGACAGATAATTCACCCCTCCACTTT
TRBV5-6	TRBJ1-6	NA	TRBD1	CASSGRDRGRSPLHF	TGTGCCAGCAGCGGCCGGGACAGGGGTAGATCACCCCTCCACTTT
TRBV6-5	TRBJ2-7	NA	NA	CASSYSDSGSYEQYF	TGTGCCAGCAGTTACTCTGACAGTGGCTCCTACGAGCAGTACTTC
TRBV30	TRBJ2-3	NA	NA	CAWSAQSRPDTQYF	TGTGCCTGGAGTGCACAGTCAAGACCAGATACGCAGTATTTT
TRBV7-2	TRBJ2-7	NA	TRBD2	CASSVSAGAIYEQYF	TGTGCCAGCAGCGTTTCGGCGGGAGCCATATACGAGCAGTACTTC
TRBV6-1	TRBJ1-1	NA	NA	CASRKTTPPEAFF	TGTGCCAGCAGGAAAACTACACCGCCTGAAGCTTTCTTT
TRBV5-1	TRBJ2-6	NA	NA	CASSLVPIDRWSSGANGLTF	TGCGCCAGCAGCTTGGTGCCCATAGACCGCTGGAGCTCTGGGGCCAACGGCCTGACTTTC
TRBV7-2	TRBJ1-1	NA	TRBD1	CASGTGNAEAFF	TGTGCCAGCGGGACAGGGAACGCTGAAGCTTTCTTT
TRBV7-2	TRBJ2-3	NA	NA	CASSSESATADTQYF	TGTGCCAGCAGCTCCGAATCCGCTACAGCAGATACGCAGTATTTT
TRBV29-1	TRBJ1-1	NA	TRBD1	CSVEDLKGAGNTEAFF	TGCAGCGTTGAAGATTTAAAGGGGGCCGGGAACACTGAAGCTTTCTTT
TRBV6-6	TRBJ1-6	NA	TRBD1	CASTSTGAFYNSPLHF	TGTGCCAGCACCTCGACAGGGGCCTTTTATAATTCACCCCTCCACTTT
TRBV7-6	TRBJ2-7	NA	NA	CASSLVSGNEQYF	TGTGCCAGCAGCTTAGTATCGGGGAACGAGCAGTACTTC
TRBV7-2	TRBJ1-2	NA	TRBD1	CASSLGPGGVDGYTF	TGTGCCAGCAGCTTAGGTCCAGGGGGCGTGGATGGCTACACCTTC
TRBV5-1	TRBJ2-7	few	TRBD2	CASSLEVGGRYEQYF	TGCGCCAGCAGCTTGGAAGTGGGAGGGCGCTACGAGCAGTACTTC
TRBV2	TRBJ2-5	NA	NA	CASGAAHRETQYF	TGTGCCAGCGGGGCGGCCCATCGGGAGACCCAGTACTTC
TRBV28	TRBJ1-5	NA	TRBD1	CASSSTGGWDQPQHF	TGTGCCAGCAGCTCCACAGGGGGCTGGGATCAGCCCCAGCATTTT
TRBV7-9	TRBJ2-7	NA	TRBD2	CASSLEGGPYEQYF	TGTGCCAGCAGCTTAGAGGGAGGGCCGTACGAGCAGTACTTC
TRBV2	TRBJ1-4	NA	NA	CASRPVRGTEKLFF	TGTGCCAGCAGGCCGGTACGGGGGACGGAAAAACTGTTTTTT
TRBV9	TRBJ2-3	NA	NA	CASSVEGGSTDTQYF	TGTGCCAGCAGCGTAGAGGGGGGGAGCACAGATACGCAGTATTTT
TRBV25-1	TRBJ2-4	NA	NA	CASSPGREDNIQYF	TGTGCCAGCAGCCCGGGCAGGGAAGATAACATTCAGTACTTC
TRBV6-6	TRBJ1-2	NA	TRBD1	CASSYDRAYGYTF	TGTGCCAGCAGTTACGACAGGGCTTATGGCTACACCTTC
TRBV25-1	TRBJ1-1	NA	NA	CASSPGPTEAFF	TGTGCCAGCAGTCCTGGGCCCACTGAAGCTTTCTTT
TRBV19	TRBJ1-5	NA	TRBD1	CASSVRTGVSGNQPQHF	TGTGCCAGTAGTGTACGCACAGGGGTTTCGGGCAATCAGCCCCAGCATTTT
TRBV5-4	TRBJ1-1	NA	TRBD1	CASSQKTGGDTEAFF	TGTGCCAGCAGCCAAAAGACAGGGGGGGACACTGAAGCTTTCTTT
TRBV28	TRBJ2-1	NA	NA	CASSLMRDEQFF	TGTGCCAGCAGTTTAATGCGGGATGAGCAGTTCTTC
TRBV28	TRBJ2-7	NA	TRBD2	CASSLREHSYEQYF	TGTGCCAGCAGTTTGCGGGAGCATTCCTACGAGCAGTACTTC
TRBV5-1	TRBJ2-2	few	TRBD2	CASRGAGVVGELFF	TGCGCCAGCAGAGGAGCGGGAGTTGTCGGGGAGCTGTTTTTT
TRBV30	TRBJ2-3	NA	NA	CAWSFPGRDTDTQYF	TGTGCCTGGAGTTTCCCCGGGAGAGACACAGATACGCAGTATTTT
TRBV30	TRBJ1-2	NA	NA	CACSQANYGYTF	TGTGCCTGCTCACAGGCTAACTATGGCTACACCTTC
TRBV5-1	TRBJ1-1	NA	NA	CASSNYREGAFF	TGCGCCAGCAGTAACTACAGGGAGGGAGCTTTCTTT
TRBV6-1	TRBJ1-5	NA	NA	CASTAEQGSQPQHF	TGTGCCAGCACCGCCGAGCAGGGAAGTCAGCCCCAGCATTTT
TRBV6-5	TRBJ2-7	NA	NA	CASSYSSGAGTYEQYF	TGTGCCAGCAGTTACTCCTCTGGCGCGGGGACTTACGAGCAGTACTTC
TRBV4-2	TRBJ2-7	NA	TRBD2	CASSQDITSGDHEQYF	TGTGCCAGCAGCCAAGATATAACTAGCGGGGACCACGAGCAGTACTTC
TRBV18	TRBJ2-6	NA	NA	CASSTQGPHSGANVLTF	TGTGCCAGCTCAACGCAGGGGCCCCACTCTGGGGCCAACGTCCTGACTTTC
TRBV4-1	TRBJ2-7	NA	NA	CASSQGQADYEQYF	TGCGCCAGCAGCCAAGGTCAGGCCGACTACGAGCAGTACTTC
TRBV6-1	TRBJ2-7	few	NA	CASSPQVAHEQYF	TGTGCCAGCAGTCCCCAGGTTGCCCACGAGCAGTACTTC
TRBV9	TRBJ2-1	NA	TRBD2	CASSVGTITYNEQFF	TGTGCCAGCAGCGTCGGGACTATAACCTACAATGAGCAGTTCTTC
TRBV9	TRBJ2-7	once	TRBD2	CASSVAPAGAMSYEQYF	TGTGCCAGCAGCGTAGCCCCAGCGGGGGCTATGTCCTACGAGCAGTACTTC